The rows below give T cell receptor beta chains drawn from one sample of a study of blood T cell repertoires in COVID-19. Generated by immunoSEQ multiplex PCR, the TCRdb table keeps only in-frame clones and is missing some. The sample consists of 450,000 to 600,000 clones, approximately 90% of them appearing once. Sequenced: PBMCs or T cells enriched from blood (not recorded which). These receptors were collected from a woman aged 18-29 years who had recovered from COVID-19. The conserved cysteine and the conserved F or W are not part of the CDR3 here. The order of the fields is V gene, J gene, CDR3 protein.

TRBV5-4	TRBJ1-1	ASSFRGQGLGAF
TRBV19	TRBJ1-5	ASSMGRQGGAENQPQH
TRBV2	TRBJ2-3	ASNVISGGTDTQY
TRBV5-1	TRBJ1-5	ANDRGMRQPQH
TRBV3-1/TRBV3-2	TRBJ1-1	ASSQDPGNTEAF
TRBV19	TRBJ1-2	ASSISSTANYGYT
TRBV10-3	TRBJ2-7	AISPETGGLYEQY
TRBV4-1	TRBJ1-4	ASSQGGQGIGEKLF
TRBV7-2	TRBJ2-3	ASSFRLASGTDTQY
TRBV5-4	TRBJ2-5	ASSFSTLETQY
TRBV6-5	TRBJ1-5	ASRAGQNFNQPQH